This TCR beta chain was observed in a study of regulatory T cells in long-lasting Graves disease. V shed 4 bases and J 1 base; nucleotides not matched to a gene: 15. The CDR3 is 18 amino acids. Germline values: CDR1 SGDLS, CDR2 YYNGEE. To make TCR beta libraries, researchers used iRepertoire HTBI primers and Arm-PCR of CDR3 regions. TCRdb reanalysed the multiplex PCR reads using MiXCR and keeps one entry per CDR3 protein. The data show 350,000 to 500,000 distinct CDR3 sequences, with 12% to 15% seen just once and roughly a sixth held by the top ten. The sample's time point: newly diagnosed GD, antithyroid drugs for less than 3 months. There was RNA extracted from PBMCs, and the TCR library was made from it. These same records also appear under a second study, on T cells in Graves' hyperthyroidism and ophthalmopathy.

The clonotype was recovered from a woman between 45 and 60 years old with Graves disease. Sequenced here: peripheral blood mononuclear cells (PBMCs), sampled at new diagnosis, from a patient treated with antithyroid drugs. V is TRBV9 and J is TRBJ2-3; 7 positions match TRBD2. In DNA form, the CDR3 reads TGTGCCAGCAGCATACCCTCCTCGCCTAGCGGAGGCACAGATACGCAGTATTTT. Translation gives CASSIPSSPSGGTDTQYF.